This TCR beta chain was profiled in a study of OX40 agonist ivuxolimab in advanced cancers. The repertoire was sequenced with immunoSEQ multiplex PCR; TCRdb's copy has only in-frame clones and lacks some. The sample holds some 65,000 clones, more than 75% seen once. The investigators sampled blood at baseline, at cycle 4 day 1, and at cycle 7 day 1. Germline V lookup: CDR1 MNHNS, CDR2 SASEGT. The CDR3 spans 14 residues. The germline V and J ends were trimmed by 6 bases and 0 bases, with 11 bases remaining between them. The chain carries TRBV6-1 and TRBJ1-1; D call uncertain. Source: CD4+ or CD8+ T cells sorted from blood, taken in a trial of the OX40 agonist ivuxolimab. This sequence was found in an adult with an advanced solid tumor such as melanoma, head and neck, liver or kidney cancer. CDR3 coding DNA: TGTGCCAGCAGAGGACTTTGGATGAACACTGAAGCTTTCTTT. This sequence encodes CASRGLWMNTEAFF.